These 23 T cell receptor beta chains were sequenced from one sample in a study of cytomegalovirus exposure and HLA in healthy donors. Data came from immunoSEQ multiplex PCR; TCRdb stores just in-frame clones and leaves some out. The data contain 220,000 or so clones, 65% to 85% of them singletons. Material for sequencing was PBMCs. All receptors come from a woman in her twenties or thirties in good health and CMV-seropositive.

This clone was seen only a few times. V and J are TRBV23-1 and TRBJ1-1; D may be TRBD1 (6 bases). TRBV23-1 is an ORF; its function is uncertain. Trimming took off 8 bases at V and 4 bases at J, with 17 bases between the two ends. The CDR3 is 14 amino acids. In DNA, the CDR3 is TGCGCCAGCGTACGAGGGGGAGGGGGCACTGAAGCTTTCTTT. Translated, it gives CASVRGGGGTEAFF.

This clone showed up just once. The CDR3 reads CASSLSILAGDTGELFF. The CDR3, as DNA: TGCGCCAGCAGTCTCAGTATACTAGCGGGGGACACCGGGGAGCTGTTTTTT. The chain couples TRBV5-1 to TRBJ2-2; TRBD2 agrees at 11 bases. Germline-derived CDR1 and CDR2 are SGHRS and YFSETQ. Germline trimming cut 5 bases from V and 3 bases from J; bases unmatched to any gene: 9. The CDR3 sequence is 17 residues long.

V gene TRBV27 combines with J gene TRBJ1-3, with no clear D. The CDR3 consists of 15 residues. Between the trimmed V and J ends, which lost 4 bases and 0 bases, there was a span of 10 bases. Germline V CDR1 and CDR2: MNHEY, SMNVEV (reference sequence). CDR3 amino acids: CASSSLGVSGNTIYF. For the CDR3, the DNA is TGTGCCAGCAGTTCCCTCGGGGTCTCTGGAAACACCATATATTTT.

The CDR3 sequence: CASSIFSGLPTISQFF. The CDR3 DNA sequence: TGTGCCAGTAGTATCTTCTCGGGACTCCCGACGATATCGCAGTTCTTC. The rearrangement joins TRBV19 to TRBJ2-1; D perhaps matches TRBD2 (6 bases). The CDR3 covers 16 residues. Germline CDR1 reads LNHDA; CDR2 reads SQIVND (reference sequence). The V and J ends lost 3 bases and 12 bases respectively, with 24 bases between them.

The chain joins TRBV30 to TRBJ2-7; TRBD2 matches at 8 bases. V was clipped by 2 bases and J by 2 bases; unmatched bases: 2. The germline CDR1 and CDR2 sequences are GTSNPN and SVGIG (reference sequence). The CDR3 has 13 amino acids. The DNA of the CDR3 is TGTGCCTGGAGTAGCGGGAGCACCTACGAGCAGTACTTC. Amino acid sequence: CAWSSGSTYEQYF. Full variable domain (rest looked up from reference TRBV30 and TRBJ2-7): SQTIHQWPATLVQPVGSPLSLECTVEGTSNPNLYWYRQAAGRGLQLLFYSVGIGQISSEVPQNLSASRPQDRQFILSSKKLLLSDSGFYLCAWSSGSTYEQYFGPGTRLTVT.

This clone showed up just a few times. This sequence joins TRBV5-6 and TRBJ2-5; no reliable D call. This CDR3 contains 13 residues. Per the germline V gene, CDR1 is SGHDT and CDR2 is YYEEEE. V was clipped by 0 bases and J by 5 bases, with 8 bases between them. The CDR3 spells CASSLVQSETQYF. CDR3 coding DNA: TGTGCCAGCAGCTTGGTACAGTCGGAGACCCAGTACTTC.

This chain connects TRBV6-6 to TRBJ1-1, with D perhaps matching TRBD1 (6 bases). The CDR3 is made up of 16 amino acids. The V end lost 6 bases, the J end lost 0 bases, and 17 bases lay between the germline ends. CDR1 is MNHNY, CDR2 SVGAGI, per germline (reference sequence). CDR3 loop: CASSDGTHKMNTEAFF. The CDR3 bases are TGTGCCAGCAGCGACGGGACACACAAAATGAACACTGAAGCTTTCTTT.

The chain combines TRBV4-2 with TRBJ2-2; D possibly corresponds to TRBD1 (5 bases). The V gene lost 0 bases and the J gene lost 6 bases, with 11 bases spanning the gap. The CDR3 has 15 residues. The germline V gene has CDR1 LGHNA and CDR2 YNFKEQ. The CDR3 region is CASSQDRRAAGELFF. CDR3 coding DNA: TGTGCCAGCAGCCAAGATCGCAGGGCGGCCGGGGAGCTGTTTTTT.

The chain employs TRBV28 and TRBJ1-2, with D possibly being TRBD1 (5 bases). With 4 bases removed from V and 0 bases from J, the gap between germline ends came to 12 bases. The germline V gene encodes CDR1 MDHEN and CDR2 SYDVKM. This CDR3 spans 15 amino acids. In DNA, the CDR3 is TGTGCCAGCAGTTCTTCAGGAGGGGCTAACTATGGCTACACCTTC. Translation: CASSSSGGANYGYTF.

The rearrangement joins TRBV14 to TRBJ2-7, with 9 bases aligning to TRBD2. Germline trimming cut 4 bases from V and 0 bases from J; bases unmatched to any gene: 1. The CDR3 is 14 amino acids. Germline assignment: CDR1 SGHDN and CDR2 FVKESK. The CDR3 bases are TGTGCCAGCAGCCGCGGGGGGGGCTCCTACGAGCAGTACTTC. Amino acids: CASSRGGGSYEQYF.

The rearrangement links TRBV27 to TRBJ2-7; no clear D. The V gene's germline CDR1 is MNHEY and CDR2 SMNVEV (reference sequence). Between the trimmed V and J ends, which lost 10 bases and 0 bases, there was a span of 7 bases. The CDR3 extends over 11 amino acids. Here the CDR3 reads CATRSSYEQYF. The CDR3 coding sequence is TGTGCCACCAGGAGCTCCTACGAGCAGTACTTC.

V usage is TRBV5-1 and J usage is TRBJ1-2; D might be TRBD1 (6 bases). Germline lookup yields CDR1 SGHRS and CDR2 YFSETQ. This CDR3 contains 15 residues. The V end lost 0 bases, the J end lost 8 bases, and 17 bases lay between the germline ends. CDR3 sequence reads: CASSLEGRGSRGYTF. For the CDR3, the DNA is TGCGCCAGCAGCTTGGAGGGCAGGGGCTCGAGGGGCTACACCTTC.

In DNA form, the CDR3 reads TGCAGCGCCCTTAGGAGCACTGAAGCTTTCTTT. Translated, it gives CSALRSTEAFF. This chain connects TRBV29-1 to TRBJ1-1; D not certain. With 7 bases removed from V and 4 bases from J, the gap between germline ends came to 10 bases. Germline lookup yields CDR1 SQVTM and CDR2 ANQGSEA. The CDR3 contains 11 residues.

J is TRBJ2-3 and V is TRBV7-6, with 9 bases lining up with TRBD2. The CDR3 is made up of 16 amino acids. CDR1 SGHVS and CDR2 FNYEAQ come from the germline V gene. Trimming cost V 5 bases and J 2 bases; bases outside gene matches: 8. The CDR3 nucleotides are TGTGCCAGCAGCCTCCGACTAGCGGCAACCACAGATACGCAGTATTTT. Amino acid sequence: CASSLRLAATTDTQYF.

The chain uses TRBV4-1 and TRBJ2-7; no firm D call. The germline V gene has CDR1 MGHRA and CDR2 YSYEKL. Trimming stripped 6 bases from V and 4 bases from J, with 19 bases between. This CDR3 is built from 15 residues. The CDR3 sequence is CASSPIGSPRYEQYF. The CDR3 DNA reads as TGCGCCAGCAGTCCTATTGGCTCCCCCAGATACGAGCAGTACTTC.

The chain uses TRBV9 and TRBJ2-1, with a weak D call TRBD1 (6 bases). CDR3 length equals 15 residues. The V gene's germline CDR1 is SGDLS and CDR2 YYNGEE. V gave up 1 base and J gave up 5 bases, with 13 bases separating them. The CDR3 bases are TGTGCCAGCAGCGTAATAACCCGGGACAACAATGAGCAGTTCTTC. Its translation: CASSVITRDNNEQFF.

This sequence joins TRBV27 and TRBJ2-1; TRBD2 agrees at 8 bases. CDR1 and CDR2 (germline): MNHEY, SMNVEV (reference sequence). The trim removed 3 bases at V and 14 bases at J, leaving 3 bases unmatched. This CDR3 is built from 11 residues. The CDR3 is CASSFRGGEFF. In nucleotides, the CDR3 is TGTGCCAGCAGTTTCCGGGGGGGGGAGTTCTTC.

The rearrangement links TRBV9 to TRBJ2-7, with 13 nucleotides matching TRBD2. The germline V gene has CDR1 SGDLS and CDR2 YYNGEE. Trimming removed 0 bases from V and 5 bases from J; junction bases left unmatched: 5. CDR3 length equals 16 residues. The CDR3 nucleotides read TGTGCCAGCAGCGTAGATAGGACTAGCGGGAGAAACGAGCAGTACTTC. It is translated as CASSVDRTSGRNEQYF.

The CDR3 nucleotides read TGTGCCAGCGACAGGGTAAAGAACACCATATATTTT. Amino acids: CASDRVKNTIYF. V usage is TRBV7-9 and J usage is TRBJ1-3; TRBD1 matches 7 bases. The CDR3 consists of 12 residues. The germline V gene encodes CDR1 SEHNR and CDR2 FQNEAQ (reference sequence). The V segment lost 8 bases and the J segment 7 bases; nucleotides outside the gene matches: 5.

In DNA form, the CDR3 reads TGTGCCACCAGCTCAAAGACAGAGTTCGAGCCCCAGCATTTT. Translated: CATSSKTEFEPQHF. The gene calls are TRBV15 and TRBJ1-5; tentatively, D is TRBD1 (5 bases). Trimming left V 5 bases short and J 8 bases short, with 16 bases between. Germline V gene sequence: CDR1 LNHNV, CDR2 YYDKDF (reference sequence). CDR3 length: 14 amino acids.

V and J are TRBV14 and TRBJ2-7, with 7 bases matching TRBD1. This CDR3 spans 15 amino acids. CDR1 SGHDN and CDR2 FVKESK come from the germline V gene. The trim removed 2 bases at V and 0 bases at J, leaving 4 bases unmatched. CDR3 in DNA: TGTGCCAGCAGCCAATTCAGGGGGAACTCCTACGAGCAGTACTTC. Translating gives CASSQFRGNSYEQYF. Full variable domain (outside the CDR3, taken from reference TRBV14 and TRBJ2-7): EAGVTQFPSHSVIEKGQTVTLRCDPISGHDNLYWYRRVMGKEIKFLLHFVKESKQDESGMPNNRFLAERTGGTYSTLKVQPAELEDSGVYFCASSQFRGNSYEQYFGPGTRLTVT.

This clone came up once. J is TRBJ1-5 and V is TRBV18, with D maybe TRBD1 (6 bases). V lost 6 bases, J lost 6 bases, and 15 bases lay in between. Germline CDR1 is KGHSH and CDR2 is LQKENI. This CDR3 comprises 14 residues. CDR3 DNA sequence: TGTGCCAGCTCGCCCGAACAGGGCGGTCAGCCCCAGCATTTT. Translating it yields CASSPEQGGQPQHF.

The chain uses TRBV10-1 and TRBJ2-1; 8 bases are a match to TRBD1. The CDR3 runs to 16 residues. V dropped 2 bases and J dropped 3; count of bases not matched to a gene: 6. Germline CDR1 WNHNN, CDR2 SYGVQD (reference sequence). CDR3 loop: CASSEEQGGVYNEQFF. CDR3 bases: TGCGCCAGCAGTGAGGAACAGGGGGGTGTCTACAATGAGCAGTTCTTC.